The 25 T cell receptor beta chains listed next were all sequenced from one sample in a study of blood T cell repertoires in COVID-19. This table comes from immunoSEQ multiplex PCR, and its TCRdb copy is limited to in-frame clones, with some not included. This table holds under 250,000 clones, 70% to 85% found once. Sequenced: PBMCs or T cells enriched from blood (not recorded which). Every receptor here comes from a woman aged 55-69 years who had recovered from COVID-19.

The CDR3 bases are TGTGCCAGCAGCCCGACGGACAGGTTGAATGGCTACACCTTC. Protein sequence: CASSPTDRLNGYTF. V is TRBV9 and J is TRBJ1-2, with TRBD1 matching over 7 bases. Per the germline V gene, CDR1 is SGDLS and CDR2 is YYNGEE. The CDR3 sequence is 14 residues long. The ends lost 4 bases at V and 6 bases at J; junction bases unmatched: 9.

In its sample, this clone was seen a few times. V and J are TRBV3-1 (or the pseudogene TRBV3-2) and TRBJ2-7; 7 bases are a match to TRBD2. The CDR3 runs to 15 residues. V was clipped by 2 bases and J by 1 base; unmatched bases: 5. From germline, CDR1 is LGHDT and CDR2 YNNKEL (reference sequence). The CDR3 here is CASSQIAGGSYEQYF. The DNA of the CDR3 is TGTGCCAGCAGCCAAATAGCGGGTGGGTCCTACGAGCAGTACTTC.

The V gene is TRBV24-1, the J gene TRBJ2-1; 12 nucleotides line up with TRBD2. CDR3 length: 16 residues. The V segment lost 4 bases and the J segment 7 bases; nucleotides outside the gene matches: 7. CDR1 KGHDR and CDR2 SFDVKD come from the germline V gene. This CDR3 reads CATSDPGTSGQNEQFF. In nucleotides, the CDR3 is TGTGCCACCAGTGACCCCGGGACTAGCGGGCAAAATGAGCAGTTCTTC.

This sequence joins TRBV7-8 and TRBJ1-2; no reliable D call. CDR1 is SGHVS, CDR2 FQNEAQ, per germline. This CDR3 has 13 residues. Trimming removed 5 bases from V and 4 bases from J, with 11 bases in between. This CDR3 reads CASSPDGVYGYTF. In DNA form, the CDR3 reads TGTGCCAGCAGCCCCGACGGGGTCTATGGCTACACCTTC.

This clone was observed once. The gene calls are TRBV14 and TRBJ2-3; D might be TRBD2 (6 bases). CDR3 length: 16 amino acids. Germline V gene data show CDR1 as SGHDN and CDR2 as FVKESK. V was shortened by 5 bases and J by 4 bases, with 19 bases between the two germline ends. CDR3 bases: TGTGCCAGCAGCTCGGGACTTCTACGCCGGCCAGATACGCAGTATTTT. It is translated as CASSSGLLRRPDTQYF.

This clone was observed a handful of times. The rearrangement uses TRBV12-3 or TRBV12-4 and TRBJ1-4, with a tentative D call TRBD1 (5 bases). The CDR3 extends over 13 amino acids. Trimming shortened V by 5 bases and J by 6 bases, and 10 bases separated the two germline ends. CDR3 sequence reads: CASSQPGDEKLFF. The CDR3 DNA is TGTGCCAGCAGTCAACCGGGGGATGAAAAACTGTTTTTT.

This clone was found once. This sequence joins TRBV15 and TRBJ1-3, with D perhaps matching TRBD1 (6 bases). Trimming stripped 3 bases from V and 0 bases from J, with 9 bases between. Looked up from germline, CDR1 is LNHNV and CDR2 is YYDKDF (reference sequence). CDR3 size: 15 residues. Here the CDR3 DNA reads TGTGCCACCAGCAGGGGGGCCCACTCTGGAAACACCATATATTTT. Its protein is CATSRGAHSGNTIYF.

The chain joins TRBV5-6 to TRBJ2-3, with 7 nucleotides matching TRBD2. V lost 3 bases to trimming and J lost 5 bases; unmatched junction nucleotides: 9. CDR3 length equals 15 residues. CDR1 is SGHDT and CDR2 is YYEEEE in the germline V gene. CDR3 loop: CASSYSGSPGDTQYF. The CDR3 nucleotides are TGTGCCAGCAGCTATAGCGGGTCCCCGGGAGATACGCAGTATTTT.

CDR3 amino acids: CASSLPRQGYEKLFF. The CDR3 DNA follows: TGTGCCAGCAGCTTACCACGACAGGGATACGAAAAACTGTTTTTT. The chain joins TRBV7-2 to TRBJ1-4; 7 bases fit TRBD1. Germline CDR1 reads SGHTA; CDR2 reads FQGNSA. Trimming at V came to 2 bases and at J to 8 bases, leaving 8 bases not matched to a gene. The CDR3 length is 15 residues.

The gene calls are TRBV5-1 and TRBJ1-4, with D uncertain. Between the trimmed V and J ends, which lost 0 bases and 6 bases, there was a span of 9 bases. The germline CDR1 and CDR2 sequences are SGHRS and YFSETQ. CDR3 size: 14 residues. The CDR3 sequence: CASSLGEGYEKLFF. The CDR3, as DNA: TGCGCCAGCAGCTTGGGTGAGGGCTATGAAAAACTGTTTTTT.

CDR3 region: CASSLSGQPYEQYF. In DNA form, the CDR3 reads TGTGCCAGCAGTTTATCGGGACAACCCTACGAGCAGTACTTC. The J gene is TRBJ2-7, the V gene TRBV27, with D perhaps matching TRBD1 (6 bases). Trimming took off 0 bases at V and 2 bases at J, with 8 bases between the two ends. CDR1 and CDR2 (germline): MNHEY, SMNVEV (reference sequence). The CDR3 runs 14 residues.

The V call is TRBV12-3 or TRBV12-4, the J call TRBJ2-2; D is perhaps TRBD1 (5 bases). With 0 bases removed from V and 7 bases from J, the gap between germline ends came to 6 bases. CDR3 length: 13 residues. The CDR3 DNA reads TGTGCCAGCAGTTTAGCCGACAGCGGGGAGCTGTTTTTT. Translating it yields CASSLADSGELFF.

The rearrangement links TRBV4-3 to TRBJ1-6; TRBD1 matches 7 bases. V lost 4 bases, J lost 0 bases, and 6 bases stayed unmatched. Germline-derived CDR1 and CDR2 are LGHNA and YSLEER. This CDR3 is built from 17 residues. DNA of the CDR3: TGCGCCAGCAGCCCGAATTACAGGGGCTCCTATAATTCACCCCTCCACTTT. Its protein is CASSPNYRGSYNSPLHF.

V usage is TRBV7-2 and J usage is TRBJ1-4, with TRBD1 matching over 10 bases. CDR1 is SGHTA, CDR2 FQGNSA, per germline. This CDR3 region has 15 residues. V lost 4 bases to trimming and J lost 8 bases; unmatched junction nucleotides: 7. The CDR3 coding sequence is TGTGCCAGCAGCTGGGGACAGGGGACCCGCGAAAAACTGTTTTTT. Translating gives CASSWGQGTREKLFF.

The V and J genes are TRBV7-9 and TRBJ2-1; 7 bases line up with TRBD2. V dropped 4 bases and J dropped 2; count of bases not matched to a gene: 5. CDR3 size: 15 residues. The germline CDR1 and CDR2 sequences are SEHNR and FQNEAQ (reference sequence). DNA of the CDR3: TGTGCCAGCAGCTCCCCGGGGGGAACCTACAATGAGCAGTTCTTC. It yields the protein CASSSPGGTYNEQFF.

The chain is built from TRBV2 and TRBJ2-3; 10 bases agree with TRBD2. The J segment lost 5 bases and the V segment lost 8 bases, leaving 13 bases of the junction unmatched. Germline V gene data show CDR1 as SNHLY and CDR2 as FYNNEI. The CDR3 loop spans 16 amino acids. The CDR3 DNA is TGTGCCAGCTCTCCGGGACTAGCGAGTGGGGGAGATACGCAGTATTTT. It encodes CASSPGLASGGDTQYF.

There are a few counts of this clone. The V gene is TRBV19, the J gene TRBJ1-2; D might be TRBD1 (5 bases). In germline, CDR1 is LNHDA, CDR2 SQIVND (reference sequence). This CDR3 contains 17 residues. The V and J ends lost 4 bases and 2 bases respectively, with 20 bases between them. CDR3 amino acids: CASSRDSSFPLNYGYTF. CDR3 in DNA: TGTGCCAGTAGTAGGGACTCGTCATTCCCCTTGAACTATGGCTACACCTTC.

This rearrangement joins TRBV21-1 to TRBJ1-5; the table's D gene call, TRBD1, was not cross checked with the DNA. TRBV21-1 is given as a pseudogene. The CDR3 extends over 13 amino acids. CDR3 amino acids: CASSGQFNQPQHF. The DNA of the CDR3 is TGTGCCAGCAGCGGGCAGTTCAATCAGCCCCAGCATTTT.

The chain links TRBV6-5 to TRBJ1-5, with 7 nucleotides matching TRBD1. CDR1 is MNHEY, CDR2 SVGAGI, per germline. Unmatched junction bases numbered 3, after V lost 6 bases and J lost 4 bases. CDR3 size: 13 residues. For the CDR3, the DNA is TGTGCCAGCAGCCGGGGACAGAATCAGCCCCAGCATTTT. Amino acids: CASSRGQNQPQHF.

The chain uses TRBV2 and TRBJ2-6, with 9 nucleotides matching TRBD1. This CDR3 comprises 17 residues. The germline gives CDR1 SNHLY, CDR2 FYNNEI. V lost 5 bases, J lost 1 base, and 6 bases stayed unmatched. CDR3 nucleotides: TGTGCCAGCAGTTGGGGACAGGGAATGTCTGGGGCCAACGTCCTGACTTTC. Translated, it gives CASSWGQGMSGANVLTF.

This chain links TRBV5-1 with TRBJ2-5; D ambiguous. CDR1 and CDR2 from the germline V gene are SGHRS and YFSETQ. V lost 4 bases, J lost 5 bases, and 15 bases lay in between. The CDR3 is 14 residues long. CDR3 sequence reads: CASSLIPEAETQYF. The CDR3, as DNA: TGCGCCAGCAGCCTCATTCCCGAAGCCGAGACCCAGTACTTC.

The chain links TRBV19 to TRBJ1-1; 7 nucleotides line up with TRBD1. The J segment lost 3 bases and the V segment lost 4 bases, leaving 5 bases of the junction unmatched. CDR3 length equals 14 residues. CDR1 and CDR2 (germline): LNHDA, SQIVND (reference sequence). The CDR3 DNA reads as TGTGCCAGTAGTAACGACAGGGCGGACACTGAAGCTTTCTTT. Protein sequence: CASSNDRADTEAFF.

This clone was counted at least ten times. The chain couples TRBV6-5 to TRBJ1-5; 7 bases fit TRBD1. Germline V gives CDR1 MNHEY, CDR2 SVGAGI. Unmatched junction bases numbered 6, after V lost 9 bases and J lost 4 bases. CDR3 size: 13 residues. CDR3 residues: CASSTGENQPQHF. CDR3 in DNA: TGTGCCAGTTCCACAGGGGAAAATCAGCCCCAGCATTTT.

V usage is TRBV2 and J usage is TRBJ2-7; D perhaps matches TRBD1 (6 bases). Germline V lookup: CDR1 SNHLY, CDR2 FYNNEI. This CDR3 is built from 13 residues. V lost 6 bases and J 9 bases, leaving 18 bases between the germline ends. The CDR3 DNA follows: TGTGCCAGCAGCCCACCCACCCAGGGGCCGCAGTACTTC. It translates to CASSPPTQGPQYF.

The chain combines TRBV29-1 with TRBJ2-2, with 9 bases aligning to TRBD1. The CDR3 runs to 13 residues. Trimming at V came to 8 bases and at J to 5 bases, leaving 6 bases not matched to a gene. Germline lookup yields CDR1 SQVTM and CDR2 ANQGSEA. CDR3 residues: CSFSGTGTGELFF. The DNA for the CDR3 is TGCAGCTTCTCCGGGACAGGGACCGGGGAGCTGTTTTTT.